The clone carrying this TCR beta chain was detected only once. This entry comes from a study of OX40 agonist ivuxolimab in advanced cancers. The CDR3 contains 16 residues. Trimming took off 2 bases at V and 9 bases at J, with 21 bases between the two ends. CDR1 and CDR2 from the germline V gene are SGHKS and YYEKEE (reference sequence). Produced via immunoSEQ multiplex PCR; TCRdb's table is partial and in-frame only. The data contain 70,000 to 100,000 clones, 85% to 90% of them seen just once; the ten biggest clones take up roughly 2.1%. This specimen consisted of CD4+ or CD8+ T cells sorted from blood, obtained in a trial of the OX40 agonist ivuxolimab. This clonotype originated in an adult with an advanced solid tumor such as melanoma, head and neck, liver or kidney cancer. The chain has TRBV5-5 and TRBJ2-1; D remains unclear. The CDR3 nucleotides are TGTGCCAGCAGCTTTGACGGCTCCCCTGATAGCCTTGAGCAGTTCTTC. It codes for CASSFDGSPDSLEQFF.